The clone carrying this T cell receptor (beta chain) occurred once. Its cognate antigen is unknown. Primed by a sample-barcoded 5' primer and a J-beta primer mix, a second PCR proceeded for about 6 to 11 cycles. TCRdb re-called the 5' RACE reads through MiXCR, storing one row per CDR3 protein. Of about 940,000 distinct CDR3 sequences detected, around 49% appear once; the ten largest clones hold 13%. This CDR3 is 16 amino acids long. The germline gives CDR1 MNHEY, CDR2 SVGEGT. V dropped 6 bases and J dropped 2 bases, with 18 bases sitting between them. The record originates from a study of blood T cells in healthy people across ages. General study findings and limits: In long-lived donors, naive CD4+ cell counts and diversity exceeded those of aged donors.

The people who gave samples were healthy Caucasians from Russia, aged about 6 to 95. The TCR comes from a man in his thirties or forties in good health. The sample consisted of blood. The rearrangement joins TRBV6-2 or TRBV6-3 to TRBJ2-3; tentative D call: TRBD2 (7 bases). The CDR3 sequence: CASSPAGAYYTDTQYF. CDR3 nucleotide sequence: TGTGCCAGCAGCCCCGCGGGGGCTTATTACACAGATACGCAGTATTTT.